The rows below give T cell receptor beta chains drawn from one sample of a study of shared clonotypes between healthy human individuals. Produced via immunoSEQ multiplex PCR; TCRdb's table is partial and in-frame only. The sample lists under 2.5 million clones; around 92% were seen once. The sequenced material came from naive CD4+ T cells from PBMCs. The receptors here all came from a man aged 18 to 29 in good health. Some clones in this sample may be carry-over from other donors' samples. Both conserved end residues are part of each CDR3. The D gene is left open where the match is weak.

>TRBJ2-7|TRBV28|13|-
CASRPGTPSEQYF
TGTGCCAGCAGACCCGGGACACCCAGCGAGCAGTACTTC
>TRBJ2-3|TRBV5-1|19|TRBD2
CASSIGTSGRALSTDTQYF
TGCGCCAGCAGCATCGGGACTAGCGGGAGGGCCTTGAGCACAGATACGCAGTATTTT
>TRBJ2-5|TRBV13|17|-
CASSTPRTHRAEETQYF
TGTGCCAGCAGCACCCCCCGAACTCACAGGGCTGAGGAGACCCAGTACTTC
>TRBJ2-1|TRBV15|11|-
CATSTGAGQFF
TGTGCCACCAGCACGGGAGCTGGTCAGTTCTTC
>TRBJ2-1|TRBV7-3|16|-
CASSLIADSSYNEQFF
TGTGCCAGCAGCTTAATAGCGGACAGCTCCTACAATGAGCAGTTCTTC
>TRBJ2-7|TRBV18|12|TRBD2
CASSPTSGEQYF
TGTGCCAGCTCACCGACTAGCGGCGAGCAGTACTTC
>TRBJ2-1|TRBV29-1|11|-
CSGRSYNEQFF
TGCAGCGGTAGAAGTTACAATGAGCAGTTCTTC
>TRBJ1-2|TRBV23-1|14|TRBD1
CASTMDRRNYGYTF
TGCGCCAGCACCATGGACAGGAGAAACTATGGCTACACCTTC
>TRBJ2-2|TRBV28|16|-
CASSTPGAGRTGELFF
TGTGCCAGCAGTACCCCAGGGGCGGGGCGGACCGGGGAGCTGTTTTTT
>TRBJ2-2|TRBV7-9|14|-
CASSLSIGTGELFF
TGTGCCAGCAGCTTAAGTATTGGCACCGGGGAGCTGTTTTTT
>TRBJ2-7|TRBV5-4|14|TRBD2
CASSLAGGNYEQYF
TGTGCCAGTAGCCTGGCGGGAGGAAACTACGAGCAGTACTTC